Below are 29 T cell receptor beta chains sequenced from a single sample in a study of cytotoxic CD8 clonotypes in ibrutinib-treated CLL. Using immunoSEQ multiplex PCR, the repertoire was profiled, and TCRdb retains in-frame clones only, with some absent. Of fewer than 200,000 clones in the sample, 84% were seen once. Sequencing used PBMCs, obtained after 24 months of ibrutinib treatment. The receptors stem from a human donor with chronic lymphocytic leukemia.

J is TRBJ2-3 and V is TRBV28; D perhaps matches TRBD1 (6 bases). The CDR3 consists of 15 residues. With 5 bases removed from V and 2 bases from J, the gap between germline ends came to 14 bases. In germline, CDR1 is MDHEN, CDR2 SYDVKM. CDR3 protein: CASSLRGHTTDTQYF. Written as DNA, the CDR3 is TGTGCCAGCAGTCTCAGGGGCCACACCACAGATACGCAGTATTTT.

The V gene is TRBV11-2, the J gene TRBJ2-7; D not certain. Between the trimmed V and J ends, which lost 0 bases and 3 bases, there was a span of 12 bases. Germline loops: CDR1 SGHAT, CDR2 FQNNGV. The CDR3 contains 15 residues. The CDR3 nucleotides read TGTGCCAGCAGCTTAGACTGGAACCCGAACTACGAGCAGTACTTC. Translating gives CASSLDWNPNYEQYF. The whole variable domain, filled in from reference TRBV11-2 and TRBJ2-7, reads EAGVAQSPRYKIIEKRQSVAFWCNPISGHATLYWYQQILGQGPKLLIQFQNNGVVDDSQLPKDRFSAERLKGVDSTLKIQPAKLEDSAVYLCASSLDWNPNYEQYFGPGTRLTVT.

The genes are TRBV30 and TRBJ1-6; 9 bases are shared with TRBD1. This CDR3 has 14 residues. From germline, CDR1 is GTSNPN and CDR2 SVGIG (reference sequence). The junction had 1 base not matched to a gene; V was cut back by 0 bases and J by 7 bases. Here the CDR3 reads CAWSVTGGNSPLHF. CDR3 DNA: TGTGCCTGGAGTGTTACAGGGGGCAATTCACCCCTCCACTTT.

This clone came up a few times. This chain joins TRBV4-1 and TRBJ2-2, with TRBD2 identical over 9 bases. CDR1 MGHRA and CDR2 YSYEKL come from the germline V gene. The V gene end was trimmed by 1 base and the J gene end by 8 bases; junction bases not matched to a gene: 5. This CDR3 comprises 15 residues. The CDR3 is CASSQVLAGRGELFF. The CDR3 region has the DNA TGCGCCAGCAGCCAAGTGCTAGCGGGGAGGGGGGAGCTGTTTTTT.

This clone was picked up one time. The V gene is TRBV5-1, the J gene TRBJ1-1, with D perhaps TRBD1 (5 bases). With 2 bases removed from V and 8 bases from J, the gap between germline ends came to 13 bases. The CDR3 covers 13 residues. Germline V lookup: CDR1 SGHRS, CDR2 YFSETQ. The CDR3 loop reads CASSFTGVLEAFF. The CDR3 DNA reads TGCGCCAGCAGCTTCACAGGAGTCCTAGAAGCTTTCTTT.

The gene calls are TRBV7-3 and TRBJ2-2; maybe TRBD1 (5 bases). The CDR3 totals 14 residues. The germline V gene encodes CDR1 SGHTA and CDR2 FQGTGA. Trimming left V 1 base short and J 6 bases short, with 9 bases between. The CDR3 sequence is CASSLSQGPGELFF. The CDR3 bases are TGTGCCAGCAGCTTAAGTCAGGGCCCCGGGGAGCTGTTTTTT.

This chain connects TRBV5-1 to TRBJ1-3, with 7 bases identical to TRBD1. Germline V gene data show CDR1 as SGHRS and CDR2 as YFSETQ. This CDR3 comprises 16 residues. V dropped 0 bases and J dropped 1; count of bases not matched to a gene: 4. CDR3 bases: TGCGCCAGCAGCTTGGCCACGACAGGGTCTGGAAACACCATATATTTT. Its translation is CASSLATTGSGNTIYF. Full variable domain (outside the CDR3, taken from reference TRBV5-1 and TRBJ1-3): KAGVTQTPRYLIKTRGQQVTLSCSPISGHRSVSWYQQTPGQGLQFLFEYFSETQRNKGNFPGRFSGRQFSNSRSEMNVSTLELGDSALYLCASSLATTGSGNTIYFGEGSWLTVV.

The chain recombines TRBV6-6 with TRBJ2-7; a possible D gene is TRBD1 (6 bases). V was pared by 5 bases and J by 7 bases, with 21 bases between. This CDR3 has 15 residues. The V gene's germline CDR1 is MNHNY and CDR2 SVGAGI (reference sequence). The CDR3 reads CASSREQGLVREQYF. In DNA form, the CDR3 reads TGTGCCAGCAGTAGAGAACAGGGCTTGGTGCGTGAGCAGTACTTC.

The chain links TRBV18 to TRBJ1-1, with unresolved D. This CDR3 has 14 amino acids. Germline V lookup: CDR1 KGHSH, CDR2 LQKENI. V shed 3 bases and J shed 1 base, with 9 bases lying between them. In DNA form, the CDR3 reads TGTGCCAGCTCACCGAACAGACAGAACACTGAAGCTTTCTTT. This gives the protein CASSPNRQNTEAFF.

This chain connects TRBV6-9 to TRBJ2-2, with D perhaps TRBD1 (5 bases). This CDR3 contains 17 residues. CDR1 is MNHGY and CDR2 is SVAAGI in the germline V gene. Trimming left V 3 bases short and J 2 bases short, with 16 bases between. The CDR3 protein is CASSYRRVQLNTGELFF. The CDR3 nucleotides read TGTGCCAGCAGTTACCGCAGGGTCCAACTCAACACCGGGGAGCTGTTTTTT.

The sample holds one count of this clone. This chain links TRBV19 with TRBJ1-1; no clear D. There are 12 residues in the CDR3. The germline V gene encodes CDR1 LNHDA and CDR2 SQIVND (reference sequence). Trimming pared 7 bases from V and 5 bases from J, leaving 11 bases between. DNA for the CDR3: TGTGCCAGTAAGGAGGGAGGAACTGAAGCTTTCTTT. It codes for CASKEGGTEAFF.

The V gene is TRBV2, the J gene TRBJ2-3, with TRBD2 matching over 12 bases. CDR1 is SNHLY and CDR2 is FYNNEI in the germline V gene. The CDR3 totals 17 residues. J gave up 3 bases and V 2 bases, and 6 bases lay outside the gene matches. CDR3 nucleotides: TGTGCCAGCAGTGAACTAGCGGGAGGGGTTGGAACAGATACGCAGTATTTT. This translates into CASSELAGGVGTDTQYF.

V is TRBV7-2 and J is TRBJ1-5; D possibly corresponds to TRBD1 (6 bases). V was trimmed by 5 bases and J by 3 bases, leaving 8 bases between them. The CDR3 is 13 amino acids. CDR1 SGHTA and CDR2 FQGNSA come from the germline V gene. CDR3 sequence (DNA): TGTGCCAGCAGCAGGGGGGACAATCAGCCCCAGCATTTT. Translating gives CASSRGDNQPQHF.

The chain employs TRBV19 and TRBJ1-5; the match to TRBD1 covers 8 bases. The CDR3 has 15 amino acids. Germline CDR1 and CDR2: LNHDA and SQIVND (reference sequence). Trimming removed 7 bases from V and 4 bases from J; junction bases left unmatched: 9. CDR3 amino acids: CASTPRDRRNQPQHF. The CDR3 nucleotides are TGTGCCAGTACCCCCCGGGACAGGAGAAATCAGCCCCAGCATTTT.

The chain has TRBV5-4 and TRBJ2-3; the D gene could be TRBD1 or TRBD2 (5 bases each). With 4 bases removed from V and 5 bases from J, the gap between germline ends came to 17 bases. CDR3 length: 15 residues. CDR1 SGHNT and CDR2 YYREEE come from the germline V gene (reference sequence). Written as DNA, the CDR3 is TGTGCCAGCAGCCCCCCCGGGGCTTTCAGAGATACGCAGTATTTT. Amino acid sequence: CASSPPGAFRDTQYF.

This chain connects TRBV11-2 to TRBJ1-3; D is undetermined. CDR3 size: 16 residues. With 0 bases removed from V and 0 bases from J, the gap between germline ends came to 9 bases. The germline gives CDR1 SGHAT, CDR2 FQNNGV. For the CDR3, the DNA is TGTGCCAGCAGCTTAGATCTCCGGTTCTCTGGAAACACCATATATTTT. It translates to CASSLDLRFSGNTIYF.

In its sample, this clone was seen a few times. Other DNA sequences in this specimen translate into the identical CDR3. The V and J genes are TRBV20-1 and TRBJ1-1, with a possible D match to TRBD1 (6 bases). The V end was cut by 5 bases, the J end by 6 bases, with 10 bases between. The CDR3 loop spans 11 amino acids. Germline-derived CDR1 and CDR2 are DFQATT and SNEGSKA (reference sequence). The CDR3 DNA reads TGCAGTGCTTACCCAGGGGCTGAAGCTTTCTTT. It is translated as CSAYPGAEAFF.

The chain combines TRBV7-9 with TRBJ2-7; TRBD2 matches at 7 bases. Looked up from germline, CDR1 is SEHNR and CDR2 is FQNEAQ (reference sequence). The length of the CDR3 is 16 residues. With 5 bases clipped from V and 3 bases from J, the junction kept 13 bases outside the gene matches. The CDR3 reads CASSPRVSGNHYEQYF. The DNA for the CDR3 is TGTGCCAGCAGCCCCAGGGTGAGCGGGAATCACTACGAGCAGTACTTC.

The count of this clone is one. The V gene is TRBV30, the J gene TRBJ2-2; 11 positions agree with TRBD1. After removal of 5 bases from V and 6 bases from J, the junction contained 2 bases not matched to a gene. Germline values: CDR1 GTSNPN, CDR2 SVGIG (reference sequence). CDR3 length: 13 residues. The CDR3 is CAWWDRGSGELFF. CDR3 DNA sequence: TGTGCCTGGTGGGACAGGGGGTCCGGGGAGCTGTTTTTT.

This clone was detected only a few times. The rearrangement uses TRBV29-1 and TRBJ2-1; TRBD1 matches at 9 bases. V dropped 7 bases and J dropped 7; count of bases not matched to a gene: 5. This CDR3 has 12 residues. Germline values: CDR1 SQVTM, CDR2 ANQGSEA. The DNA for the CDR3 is TGCAGCGCGGGACAGGGCAGGAATGAGCAGTTCTTC. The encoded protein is CSAGQGRNEQFF.

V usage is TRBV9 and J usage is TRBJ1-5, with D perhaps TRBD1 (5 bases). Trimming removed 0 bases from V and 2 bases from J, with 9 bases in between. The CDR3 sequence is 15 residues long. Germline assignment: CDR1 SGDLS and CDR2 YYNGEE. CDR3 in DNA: TGTGCCAGCAGCGTAGGGGTACAGGGCAATCAGCCCCAGCATTTT. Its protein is CASSVGVQGNQPQHF.

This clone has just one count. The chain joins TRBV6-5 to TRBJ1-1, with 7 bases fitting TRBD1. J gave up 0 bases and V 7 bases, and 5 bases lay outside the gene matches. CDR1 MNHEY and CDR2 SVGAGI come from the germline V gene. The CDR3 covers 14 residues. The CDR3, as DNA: TGTGCCAGCACCACACAGGGGATGAACACTGAAGCTTTCTTT. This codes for CASTTQGMNTEAFF.

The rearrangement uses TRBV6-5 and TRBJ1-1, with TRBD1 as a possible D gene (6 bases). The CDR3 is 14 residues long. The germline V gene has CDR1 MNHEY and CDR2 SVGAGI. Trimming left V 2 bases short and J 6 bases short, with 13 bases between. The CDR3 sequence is CASSYIQGSSEAFF. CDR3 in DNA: TGTGCCAGCAGTTACATACAGGGCAGCTCTGAAGCTTTCTTT.

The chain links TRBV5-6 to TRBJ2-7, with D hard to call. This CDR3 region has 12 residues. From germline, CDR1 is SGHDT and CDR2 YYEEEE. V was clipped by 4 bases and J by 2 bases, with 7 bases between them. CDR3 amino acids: CASSLAAYEQYF. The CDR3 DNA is TGTGCCAGCAGCCTCGCGGCCTACGAGCAGTACTTC.

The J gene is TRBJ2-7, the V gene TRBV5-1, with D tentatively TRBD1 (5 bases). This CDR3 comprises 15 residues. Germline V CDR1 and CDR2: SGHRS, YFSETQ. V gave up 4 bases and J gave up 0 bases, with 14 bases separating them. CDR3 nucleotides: TGCGCCAGCAGCGGAGACAGCCAGACCTCCTACGAGCAGTACTTC. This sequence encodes CASSGDSQTSYEQYF.

CDR3 in amino acids: CATRSNYGYTF. CDR3 nucleotide sequence: TGTGCCACGCGCTCTAACTATGGCTACACCTTC. The V gene is TRBV10-3, the J gene TRBJ1-2; D remains ambiguous. Between the trimmed V and J ends, which lost 10 bases and 0 bases, there was a span of 6 bases. This CDR3 comprises 11 residues. Per germline, CDR1 ENHRY and CDR2 SYGVKD.

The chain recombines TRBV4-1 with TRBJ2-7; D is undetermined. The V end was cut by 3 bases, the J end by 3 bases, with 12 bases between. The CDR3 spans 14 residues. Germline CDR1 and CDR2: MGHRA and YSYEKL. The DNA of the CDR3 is TGCGCCAGCAGCCACTCTACTGGCGGCTACGAGCAGTACTTC. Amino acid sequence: CASSHSTGGYEQYF.

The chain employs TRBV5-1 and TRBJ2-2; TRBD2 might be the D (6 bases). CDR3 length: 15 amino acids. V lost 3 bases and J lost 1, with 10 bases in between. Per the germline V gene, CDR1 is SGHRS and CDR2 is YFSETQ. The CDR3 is CASSWGGENTGELFF. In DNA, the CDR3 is TGCGCCAGCAGCTGGGGAGGAGAGAACACCGGGGAGCTGTTTTTT.

The CDR3 loop is CASRPGASTNEKLFF. As DNA, the CDR3 is TGTGCCAGCAGACCCGGGGCCTCAACTAATGAAAAACTGTTTTTT. The rearrangement links TRBV7-8 to TRBJ1-4; D might be TRBD1 (5 bases). The CDR3 length is 15 residues. The V end was cut by 6 bases, the J end by 0 bases, with 11 bases between. Germline V gene data show CDR1 as SGHVS and CDR2 as FQNEAQ.